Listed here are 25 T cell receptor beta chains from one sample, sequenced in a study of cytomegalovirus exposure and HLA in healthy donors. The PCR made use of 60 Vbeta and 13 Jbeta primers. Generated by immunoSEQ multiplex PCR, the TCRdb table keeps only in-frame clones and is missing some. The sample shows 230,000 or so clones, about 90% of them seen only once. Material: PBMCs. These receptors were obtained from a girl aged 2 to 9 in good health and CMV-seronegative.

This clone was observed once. The CDR3 loop reads CASSRRSSGANVLTF. CDR3 DNA sequence: TGTGCCAGCAGCCGAAGGAGCTCTGGGGCCAACGTCCTGACTTTC. The gene calls are TRBV7-9 and TRBJ2-6; D gene unclear. V dropped 5 bases and J dropped 0 bases, with 8 bases sitting between them. Germline V gene sequence: CDR1 SEHNR, CDR2 FQNEAQ (reference sequence). The CDR3 loop spans 15 amino acids.

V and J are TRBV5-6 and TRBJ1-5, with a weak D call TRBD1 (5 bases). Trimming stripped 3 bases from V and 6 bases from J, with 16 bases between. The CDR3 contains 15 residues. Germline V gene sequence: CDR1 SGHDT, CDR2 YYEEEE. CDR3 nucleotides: TGTGCCAGCAGCTCCCCCGGGGGTAAGGGTCAGCCCCAGCATTTT. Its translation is CASSSPGGKGQPQHF.

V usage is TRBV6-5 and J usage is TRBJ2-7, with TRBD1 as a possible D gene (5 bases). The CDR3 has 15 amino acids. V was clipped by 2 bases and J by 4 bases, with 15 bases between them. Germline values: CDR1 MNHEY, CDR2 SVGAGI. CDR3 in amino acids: CASSYVGRQAYEQYF. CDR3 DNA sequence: TGTGCCAGCAGTTACGTGGGGCGGCAGGCTTACGAGCAGTACTTC.

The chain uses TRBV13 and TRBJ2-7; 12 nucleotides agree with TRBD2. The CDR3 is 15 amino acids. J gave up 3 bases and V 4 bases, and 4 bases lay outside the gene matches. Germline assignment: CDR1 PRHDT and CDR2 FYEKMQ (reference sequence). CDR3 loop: CASSSRLAGDYEQYF. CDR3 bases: TGTGCCAGCAGCTCAAGACTAGCGGGGGACTACGAGCAGTACTTC.

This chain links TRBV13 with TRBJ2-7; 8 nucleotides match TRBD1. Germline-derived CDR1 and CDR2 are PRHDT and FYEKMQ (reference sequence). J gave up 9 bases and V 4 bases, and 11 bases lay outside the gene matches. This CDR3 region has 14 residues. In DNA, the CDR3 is TGTGCCAGCAGCTCCCGGGACAGGTCCCTCGGGCAGTACTTC. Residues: CASSSRDRSLGQYF.

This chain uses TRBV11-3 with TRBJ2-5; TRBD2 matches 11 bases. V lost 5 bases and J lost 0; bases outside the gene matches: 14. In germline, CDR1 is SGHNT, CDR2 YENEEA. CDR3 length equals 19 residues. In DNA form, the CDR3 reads TGTGCCAGCAGCCCTGGACAGATGCCGGGACTAGCGGACCAAGAGACCCAGTACTTC. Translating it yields CASSPGQMPGLADQETQYF.

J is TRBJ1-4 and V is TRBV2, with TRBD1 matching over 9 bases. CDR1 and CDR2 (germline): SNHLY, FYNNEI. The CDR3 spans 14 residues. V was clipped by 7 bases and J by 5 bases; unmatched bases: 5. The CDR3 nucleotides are TGTGCCAGCACCACCGGGACAGGGAATGAAAAACTGTTTTTT. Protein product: CASTTGTGNEKLFF.

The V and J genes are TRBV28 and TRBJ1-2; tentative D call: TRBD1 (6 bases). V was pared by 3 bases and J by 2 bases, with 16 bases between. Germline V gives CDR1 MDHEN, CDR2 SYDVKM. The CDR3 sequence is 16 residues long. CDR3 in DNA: TGTGCCAGCAGTTTTGGGGGGGCGAACGGAAACTATGGCTACACCTTC. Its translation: CASSFGGANGNYGYTF.

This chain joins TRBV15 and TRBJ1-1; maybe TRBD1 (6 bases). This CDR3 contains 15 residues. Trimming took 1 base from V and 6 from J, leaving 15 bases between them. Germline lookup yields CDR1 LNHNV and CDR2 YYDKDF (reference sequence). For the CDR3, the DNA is TGTGCCACCAGCAGAGGGGCAGGGGAAACAGCTGAAGCTTTCTTT. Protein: CATSRGAGETAEAFF.

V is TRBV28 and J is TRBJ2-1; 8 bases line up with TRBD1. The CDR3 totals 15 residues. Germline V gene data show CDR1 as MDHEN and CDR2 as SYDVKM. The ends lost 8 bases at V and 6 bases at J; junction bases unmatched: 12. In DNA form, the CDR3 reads TGTGCCAGCCAAATTTTGGGGCAGGGGGCCAATGAGCAGTTCTTC. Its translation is CASQILGQGANEQFF.

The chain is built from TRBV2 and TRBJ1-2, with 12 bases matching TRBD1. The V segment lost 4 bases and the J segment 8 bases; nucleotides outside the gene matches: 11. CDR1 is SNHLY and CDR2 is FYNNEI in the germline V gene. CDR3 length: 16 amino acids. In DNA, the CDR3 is TGTGCCAGCAGTGGGTCTTTTGGGACAGGGGGCTCGGGCTACACCTTC. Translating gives CASSGSFGTGGSGYTF.

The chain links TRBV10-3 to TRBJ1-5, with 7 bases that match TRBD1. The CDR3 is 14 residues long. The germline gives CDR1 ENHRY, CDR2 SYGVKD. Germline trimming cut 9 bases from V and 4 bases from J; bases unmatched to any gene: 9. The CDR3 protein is CAIGGGGKNQPQHF. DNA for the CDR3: TGTGCCATTGGAGGAGGGGGCAAAAATCAGCCCCAGCATTTT.

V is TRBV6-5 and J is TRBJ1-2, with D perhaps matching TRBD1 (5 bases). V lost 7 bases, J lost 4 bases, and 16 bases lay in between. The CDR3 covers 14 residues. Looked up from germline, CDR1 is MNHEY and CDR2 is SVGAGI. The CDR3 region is CASNPRGGSYGYTF. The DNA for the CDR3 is TGTGCCAGCAATCCTAGGGGAGGGAGCTATGGCTACACCTTC.

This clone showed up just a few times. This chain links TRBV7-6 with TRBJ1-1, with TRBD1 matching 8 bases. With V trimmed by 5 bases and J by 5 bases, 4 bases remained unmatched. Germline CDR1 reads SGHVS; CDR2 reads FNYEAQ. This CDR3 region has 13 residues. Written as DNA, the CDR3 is TGTGCCAGCAGCAGACAGGGGACAACTGAAGCTTTCTTT. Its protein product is CASSRQGTTEAFF. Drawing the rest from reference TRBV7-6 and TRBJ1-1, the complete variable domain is GAGVSQSPRYKVTKRGQDVALRCDPISGHVSLYWYRQALGQGPEFLTYFNYEAQQDKSGLPNDRFSAERPEGSISTLTIQRTEQRDSAMYRCASSRQGTTEAFFGQGTRLTVV.

CDR3 in DNA: TGTGCCAGCAGCTTAGCGGCTGGTACCAACACTGAAGCTTTCTTT. Amino acid sequence: CASSLAAGTNTEAFF. The chain joins TRBV7-8 to TRBJ1-1, with D unresolved. The CDR3 runs 15 residues. CDR1 SGHVS and CDR2 FQNEAQ come from the germline V gene. Trimming pared 0 bases from V and 2 bases from J, leaving 10 bases between.

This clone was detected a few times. The CDR3 DNA reads TGTGCCAGCAGCCACAGGGGTCTGGCTGAAAAACTGTTTTTT. As protein: CASSHRGLAEKLFF. V and J are TRBV14 and TRBJ1-4; maybe TRBD1 (6 bases). Trimming shortened V by 3 bases and J by 7 bases, and 12 bases separated the two germline ends. This CDR3 is built from 14 residues. Germline-derived CDR1 and CDR2 are SGHDN and FVKESK.

The CDR3 DNA reads TGTGCCAGCAGTACAGGGGTCGGCGAGCAGTACTTC. Its translation: CASSTGVGEQYF. This chain uses TRBV2 with TRBJ2-7; 7 bases are a match to TRBD1. The CDR3 covers 12 residues. Germline CDR1 is SNHLY and CDR2 is FYNNEI. The V gene end was trimmed by 5 bases and the J gene end by 6 bases; junction bases not matched to a gene: 4.

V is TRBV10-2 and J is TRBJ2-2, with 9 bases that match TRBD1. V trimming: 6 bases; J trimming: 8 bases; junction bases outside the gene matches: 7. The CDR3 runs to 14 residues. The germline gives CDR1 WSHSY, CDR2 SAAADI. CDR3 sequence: CASRAGTGLGELFF. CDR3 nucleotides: TGCGCCAGCAGAGCCGGGACAGGGCTGGGGGAGCTGTTTTTT.

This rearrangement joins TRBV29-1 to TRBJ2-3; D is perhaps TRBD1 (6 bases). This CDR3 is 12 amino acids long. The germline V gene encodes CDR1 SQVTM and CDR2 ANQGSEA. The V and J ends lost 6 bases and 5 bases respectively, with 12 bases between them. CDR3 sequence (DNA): TGCAGCGTACAAAGACAGGTAGATACGCAGTATTTT. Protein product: CSVQRQVDTQYF.

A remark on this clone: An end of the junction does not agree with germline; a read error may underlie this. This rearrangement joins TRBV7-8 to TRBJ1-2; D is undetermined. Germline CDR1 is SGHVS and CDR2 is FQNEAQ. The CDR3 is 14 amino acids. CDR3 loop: CASSLGAGIYGYTF. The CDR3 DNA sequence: TGTGCCAGCAGTTTAGGAGCAGGAATCTATGGCTACACCTTC. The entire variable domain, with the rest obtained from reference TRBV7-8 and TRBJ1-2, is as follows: GAGVSQSPRYKVAKRGQDVALRCDPISGHVSLFWYQQALGQGPEFLTYFQNEAQLDKSGLPSDRFFAERPEGSVSTLKIQRTQQEDSAVYLCASSLGAGIYGYTFGSGTRLTVV.

CDR3 protein: CASSSAAWTYEQYF. The CDR3 DNA reads TGTGCCAGCAGTTCGGCGGCCTGGACCTACGAGCAGTACTTC. The gene calls are TRBV28 and TRBJ2-7; D call uncertain. V lost 4 bases and J lost 2, with 12 bases in between. Germline V CDR1 and CDR2: MDHEN, SYDVKM. This CDR3 has 14 amino acids.

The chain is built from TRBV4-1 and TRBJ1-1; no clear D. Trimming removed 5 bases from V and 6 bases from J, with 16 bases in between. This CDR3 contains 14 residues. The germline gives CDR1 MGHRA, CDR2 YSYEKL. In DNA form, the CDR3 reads TGCGCCAGCAGCTCGCCTTCTCCGGGGTCTGAAGCTTTCTTT. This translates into CASSSPSPGSEAFF.

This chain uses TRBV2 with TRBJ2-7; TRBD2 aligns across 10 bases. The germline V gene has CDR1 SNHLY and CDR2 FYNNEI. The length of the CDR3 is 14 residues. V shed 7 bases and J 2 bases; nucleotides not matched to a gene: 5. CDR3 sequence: CASNLAGVAYEQYF. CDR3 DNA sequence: TGTGCCAGCAACCTAGCGGGAGTCGCCTACGAGCAGTACTTC.

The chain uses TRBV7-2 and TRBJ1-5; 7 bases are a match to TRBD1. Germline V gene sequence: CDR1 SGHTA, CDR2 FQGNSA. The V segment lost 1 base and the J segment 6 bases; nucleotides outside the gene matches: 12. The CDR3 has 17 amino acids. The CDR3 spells CASSLVSGQSFVQPQHF. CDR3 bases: TGTGCCAGCAGCTTAGTATCGGGACAGTCCTTCGTTCAGCCCCAGCATTTT.

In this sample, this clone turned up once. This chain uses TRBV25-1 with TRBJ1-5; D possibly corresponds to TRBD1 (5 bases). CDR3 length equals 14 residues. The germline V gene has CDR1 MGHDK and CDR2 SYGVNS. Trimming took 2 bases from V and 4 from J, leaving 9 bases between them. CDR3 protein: CASSEGGSNQPQHF. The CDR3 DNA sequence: TGTGCCAGCAGTGAAGGGGGGTCTAATCAGCCCCAGCATTTT.